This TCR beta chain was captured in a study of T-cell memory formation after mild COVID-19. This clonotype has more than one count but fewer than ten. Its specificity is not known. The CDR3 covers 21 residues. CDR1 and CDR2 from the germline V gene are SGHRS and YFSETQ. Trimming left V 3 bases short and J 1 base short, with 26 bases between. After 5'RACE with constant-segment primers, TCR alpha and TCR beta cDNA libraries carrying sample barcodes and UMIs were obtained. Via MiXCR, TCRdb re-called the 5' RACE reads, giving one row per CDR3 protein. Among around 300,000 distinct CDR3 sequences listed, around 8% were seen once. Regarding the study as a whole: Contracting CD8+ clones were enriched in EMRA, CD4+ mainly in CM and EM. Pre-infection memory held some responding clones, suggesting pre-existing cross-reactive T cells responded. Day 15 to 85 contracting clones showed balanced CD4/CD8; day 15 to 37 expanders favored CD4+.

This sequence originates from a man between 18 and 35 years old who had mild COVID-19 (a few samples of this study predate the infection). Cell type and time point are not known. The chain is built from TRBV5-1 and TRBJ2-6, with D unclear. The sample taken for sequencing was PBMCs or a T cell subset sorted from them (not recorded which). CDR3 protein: CASSSLRTGREMSSGANVLTF. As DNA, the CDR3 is TGCGCCAGCAGCTCACTCCGAACCGGCAGAGAAATGTCTTCTGGGGCCAACGTCCTGACTTTC.